The 25 T cell receptor beta chains below all came from one sample that was sequenced in a study of T cell responses to AZD1222 COVID-19 vaccine. Using immunoSEQ multiplex PCR, the repertoire was profiled, and TCRdb retains in-frame clones only, with some absent. The repertoire holds some 93,000 clones, with roughly 90% as singletons. Source: peripheral blood, taken 28 days after the second AZD1222 dose. Receptors originate from an adult who received the AZD1222 COVID-19 vaccine.

This chain joins TRBV5-4 and TRBJ1-3; D not certain. Trimming pared 4 bases from V and 2 bases from J, leaving 10 bases between. This CDR3 region has 14 residues. Germline V gene data show CDR1 as SGHNT and CDR2 as YYREEE (reference sequence). Written as DNA, the CDR3 is TGTGCCAGCAGCGGGTCAGCCACTGGAAACACCATATATTTT. Translating it yields CASSGSATGNTIYF.

This clone showed up just once. The CDR3 DNA sequence: TGTGCCAGCAGCTCTACGGACACTCAGCCCCAGCATTTT. It encodes CASSSTDTQPQHF. The rearrangement links TRBV11-2 to TRBJ1-5, with TRBD1 as a possible D gene (5 bases). The V gene's germline CDR1 is SGHAT and CDR2 FQNNGV. The CDR3 has 13 residues. V was pared by 4 bases and J by 6 bases, with 10 bases between.

This clone was recorded a few times. V usage is TRBV3-1 (or the pseudogene TRBV3-2) and J usage is TRBJ1-4, with 9 bases identical to TRBD1. Germline trimming cut 3 bases from V and 5 bases from J; bases unmatched to any gene: 4. Germline CDR1 reads LGHDT; CDR2 reads YNNKEL (reference sequence). The CDR3 extends over 15 amino acids. The CDR3 is CASSHAGQGNEKLFF. In DNA form, the CDR3 reads TGTGCCAGCAGCCACGCGGGACAGGGAAATGAAAAACTGTTTTTT.

The V gene is TRBV5-5, the J gene TRBJ1-4, with 8 positions matching TRBD1. The V gene end was trimmed by 0 bases and the J gene end by 2 bases; junction bases not matched to a gene: 3. Germline CDR1 is SGHKS and CDR2 is YYEKEE (reference sequence). The CDR3 is made up of 16 amino acids. This CDR3 reads CASSLEGQGTNEKLFF. In nucleotides, the CDR3 is TGTGCCAGCAGCTTGGAAGGACAGGGCACTAATGAAAAACTGTTTTTT.

This clone was recorded only once. This chain joins TRBV28 and TRBJ1-4; 10 bases line up with TRBD1. The CDR3 sequence is 15 residues long. Germline-derived CDR1 and CDR2 are MDHEN and SYDVKM. V shed 5 bases, J shed 4 bases, and the junction held 4 bases outside the gene matches. The CDR3 sequence: CASSTGQGGNEKLFF. CDR3 nucleotides: TGTGCCAGCAGTACCGGACAGGGGGGTAATGAAAAACTGTTTTTT.

The chain is built from TRBV9 and TRBJ1-2; 7 positions match TRBD1. This CDR3 contains 15 residues. Germline trimming cut 4 bases from V and 0 bases from J; bases unmatched to any gene: 6. CDR1 and CDR2 from the germline V gene are SGDLS and YYNGEE. This CDR3 reads CASSPGGLANYGYTF. In DNA, the CDR3 is TGTGCCAGCAGCCCAGGGGGGTTGGCTAACTATGGCTACACCTTC.

The rearrangement links TRBV11-1 to TRBJ2-1; 7 positions match TRBD1. The germline CDR1 and CDR2 sequences are SGHAT and FQDESV (reference sequence). The CDR3 is 14 amino acids. After removal of 5 bases from V and 9 bases from J, the junction contained 10 bases not matched to a gene. This CDR3 is CASSRAGGRSEQFF. The DNA of the CDR3 is TGTGCCAGCAGCCGGGCAGGGGGTCGGAGTGAGCAGTTCTTC.

This clone is a singleton in its sample. The chain employs TRBV19 and TRBJ1-5; tentative D call: TRBD1 (6 bases). Per the germline V gene, CDR1 is LNHDA and CDR2 is SQIVND (reference sequence). This CDR3 comprises 15 residues. V was trimmed by 2 bases and J by 6 bases, leaving 14 bases between them. The CDR3 region has the DNA TGTGCCAGTAGTATAAGGCCAGGGGTTAGTCAGCCCCAGCATTTT. Translating gives CASSIRPGVSQPQHF.

The CDR3 is CASCRGSFHTEAFF. DNA of the CDR3: TGTGCCAGCTGCCGGGGGTCCTTTCACACTGAAGCTTTCTTT. The chain is built from TRBV28 and TRBJ1-1, with D possibly TRBD1 on 5 matching bases. Trimming shortened V by 8 bases and J by 3 bases, and 16 bases separated the two germline ends. The germline CDR1 and CDR2 sequences are MDHEN and SYDVKM. CDR3 length: 14 amino acids.

V gene TRBV6-5 combines with J gene TRBJ1-3; a possible D gene is TRBD1 (6 bases). Germline assignment: CDR1 MNHEY and CDR2 SVGAGI. V lost 5 bases to trimming and J lost 4 bases, with 15 bases between them. There are 15 residues in the CDR3. Here the CDR3 DNA reads TGTGCCAGCAGTCGAGACAGGTCCGGAGGAAACACCATATATTTT. This gives the protein CASSRDRSGGNTIYF.

The rearrangement uses TRBV7-9 and TRBJ1-6; D gene unclear. V dropped 2 bases and J dropped 10 bases, with 9 bases sitting between them. CDR3 size: 13 residues. Per the germline V gene, CDR1 is SEHNR and CDR2 is FQNEAQ (reference sequence). The CDR3 DNA is TGTGCCAGCAGCTTACTGGAGGGATCACCCCTCCACTTT. It specifies CASSLLEGSPLHF.

The table lists this clone with a count of one. This rearrangement joins TRBV4-1 to TRBJ1-6; 7 positions match TRBD1. V gave up 4 bases and J gave up 7 bases; unmatched junction bases: 7. Germline CDR1 reads MGHRA; CDR2 reads YSYEKL. There are 15 residues in the CDR3. The CDR3, as DNA: TGCGCCAGCAGCCCCGGGACAGTTTGGAATTCACCCCTCCACTTT. It specifies CASSPGTVWNSPLHF.

This chain links TRBV28 with TRBJ2-1; 8 bases align to TRBD1. The CDR3 is 15 amino acids. The V and J ends lost 4 bases and 5 bases, in that order; junction bases with no gene match: 7. The V gene's germline CDR1 is MDHEN and CDR2 SYDVKM. CDR3 amino acids: CASSSRQGRDNEQFF. As DNA, the CDR3 is TGTGCCAGCAGTTCTAGACAGGGGCGAGACAATGAGCAGTTCTTC. Drawing the rest from reference TRBV28 and TRBJ2-1, the complete variable domain is DVKVTQSSRYLVKRTGEKVFLECVQDMDHENMFWYRQDPGLGLRLIYFSYDVKMKEKGDIPEGYSVSREKKERFSLILESASTNQTSMYLCASSSRQGRDNEQFFGPGTRLTVL.

The V call is TRBV10-3, the J call TRBJ2-7, with D possibly being TRBD1 (5 bases). Germline CDR1 and CDR2: ENHRY and SYGVKD. The CDR3 length is 15 residues. Trimming cost V 2 bases and J 2 bases, with 13 bases left between them. The CDR3: CAISEPDSSAYEQYF. CDR3 sequence (DNA): TGTGCCATCAGTGAGCCTGACAGCTCGGCCTACGAGCAGTACTTC.

J is TRBJ2-1 and V is TRBV30, with D hard to call. CDR3 size: 12 residues. The V and J ends lost 5 bases and 9 bases respectively, with 14 bases between them. Germline V gene lookup returns CDR1 GTSNPN and CDR2 SVGIG (reference sequence). As DNA, the CDR3 is TGTGCCTGGCGTCAATCGGGCCTTGAGCAGTTCTTC. Translation: CAWRQSGLEQFF. The full variable domain, in which reference TRBV30 and TRBJ2-1 provide the parts outside the CDR3, is SQTIHQWPATLVQPVGSPLSLECTVEGTSNPNLYWYRQAAGRGLQLLFYSVGIGQISSEVPQNLSASRPQDRQFILSSKKLLLSDSGFYLCAWRQSGLEQFFGPGTRLTVL.

The sample holds a few counts of this clone. V and J are TRBV19 and TRBJ2-1, with D unclear. The CDR3 sequence is 15 residues long. V was shortened by 3 bases and J by 3 bases, with 12 bases between the two germline ends. Per the germline V gene, CDR1 is LNHDA and CDR2 is SQIVND (reference sequence). The CDR3 loop reads CASSMWSDLYNEQFF. In nucleotides, the CDR3 is TGTGCCAGTAGTATGTGGTCGGACCTCTACAATGAGCAGTTCTTC.

This chain connects TRBV4-2 to TRBJ2-7; 10 bases are shared with TRBD2. The CDR3 extends over 17 amino acids. Germline values: CDR1 LGHNA, CDR2 YNFKEQ. V lost 1 base to trimming and J lost 2 bases; unmatched junction nucleotides: 8. CDR3 coding DNA: TGTGCCAGCAGCCAAGCGGACCTAGCGGGAGTCCCCTACGAGCAGTACTTC. Protein product: CASSQADLAGVPYEQYF.

This clone has only one observation. The rearrangement uses TRBV5-1 and TRBJ2-4; 10 bases map to TRBD1. The V gene end was trimmed by 4 bases and the J gene end by 1 base; junction bases not matched to a gene: 2. Germline CDR1 reads SGHRS; CDR2 reads YFSETQ. The CDR3 has 15 residues. CDR3 protein: CASSGGQGAKNIQYF. CDR3 nucleotides: TGCGCCAGCAGCGGGGGACAGGGGGCCAAAAACATTCAGTACTTC.

This clone has a single count. The chain couples TRBV28 to TRBJ2-1; D is perhaps TRBD1 (6 bases). The CDR3 runs 16 residues. V gave up 2 bases and J gave up 7 bases, with 18 bases separating them. Germline values: CDR1 MDHEN, CDR2 SYDVKM. CDR3 DNA sequence: TGTGCCAGCAGTTTAAATCCAGGGGCCATCACAAATGAGCAGTTCTTC. Translated, it gives CASSLNPGAITNEQFF.

This rearrangement joins TRBV23-1 to TRBJ2-7; D gene uncertain. TRBV23-1 is labeled an ORF, and its function is uncertain. The CDR3 totals 16 residues. V lost 2 bases and J 0 bases, leaving 14 bases between the germline ends. The CDR3 DNA is TGCGCCAGCAGTCAAGGTGAAGAGGCCAGCTCCTACGAGCAGTACTTC. It yields the protein CASSQGEEASSYEQYF.

The chain carries TRBV5-1 and TRBJ2-7; 9 bases agree with TRBD1. Germline V gene lookup returns CDR1 SGHRS and CDR2 YFSETQ. The CDR3 extends over 14 amino acids. After removal of 5 bases from V and 2 bases from J, the junction contained 5 bases not matched to a gene. The CDR3 loop reads CASRGGTGPYEQYF. Written as DNA, the CDR3 is TGCGCCAGCAGGGGGGGGACAGGGCCCTACGAGCAGTACTTC.

The chain has TRBV7-3 and TRBJ2-1, with 10 nucleotides matching TRBD2. This CDR3 is 15 amino acids long. The J segment lost 8 bases and the V segment lost 3 bases, leaving 7 bases of the junction unmatched. Germline lookup yields CDR1 SGHTA and CDR2 FQGTGA. CDR3: CASSLSTSGIDEQFF. CDR3 bases: TGTGCCAGCAGCTTGAGCACTAGCGGGATTGATGAGCAGTTCTTC.

The V gene is TRBV7-2, the J gene TRBJ1-5; D is unresolved. Germline V gene lookup returns CDR1 SGHTA and CDR2 FQGNSA. V was clipped by 5 bases and J by 4 bases, with 21 bases between them. The CDR3 totals 17 residues. The CDR3 nucleotides read TGTGCCAGCAGCCTTTATTCCGCCGTAAATCGTAATCAGCCCCAGCATTTT. Protein product: CASSLYSAVNRNQPQHF.

The chain combines TRBV29-1 with TRBJ1-2, with D possibly TRBD1 on 6 matching bases. CDR1 is SQVTM and CDR2 is ANQGSEA in the germline V gene. The CDR3 runs 14 residues. Trimming shortened V by 0 bases and J by 6 bases, and 14 bases separated the two germline ends. DNA for the CDR3: TGCAGCGTTGAAGATCGAAGAGGGGGAAATGGCTACACCTTC. Its translation: CSVEDRRGGNGYTF.

The V gene is TRBV9, the J gene TRBJ2-7; 11 positions agree with TRBD2. Germline V gene lookup returns CDR1 SGDLS and CDR2 YYNGEE. V gave up 2 bases and J gave up 5 bases; unmatched junction bases: 9. This CDR3 contains 16 residues. As DNA, the CDR3 is TGTGCCAGCAGCGTTCTAGCGGGGGGCCTAGGAAACGAGCAGTACTTC. Amino acid sequence: CASSVLAGGLGNEQYF.